This T cell receptor (beta chain) came from a study of cytomegalovirus exposure and HLA in healthy donors (dated by TCRdb to the late 2010s). With regard to the full study: In an earlier analysis of roughly 590 of the donors, roughly 300 Gb of sequence data and 90 million to 120 million unique TCR beta sequences from 150 million to 200 million T cells were reported. Of the approximately 370 genotyped donors, 70% to 90% were placed in the genetic ancestry cluster associated with self-reported Caucasian donors. Using immunosequencing, the study profiled T cell repertoires from fewer than 850 subjects and related those repertoires to cytomegalovirus serostatus. Roughly 300 gigabases of sequencing data and some 85 million unique TCR sequences were included in an early release covering roughly 600 HLA-typed donors. Class I and class II HLA loci were covered by the typing at four-digit resolution. In addition to the first cohort of roughly 700 subjects, a separate validation cohort of approximately 130 different subjects was used. The study was designed to test whether signatures of past pathogen exposure could be identified by cataloging public T cell receptors. Among roughly 400 genotyped donors of the cohort, an average of approximately 240,000 unique TCR beta nucleotide sequences were sequenced per donor, roughly 20% of them non-productive. In a later analysis, previously published TCR beta repertoires from several hundred donors were re-analyzed and high-resolution HLA genotyping was added so that TCR occurrence patterns could be studied. A later genetic analysis used genome-wide SNP genotypes for about 55% of the 666 donors, treating that subset as a discovery cohort. Roughly 5 DR-DQ haplotypes were handled as single units for association and clustering, since linkage in the cohort was strong. Donor age, sex, ethnicity and CMV serostatus were collected together with the repertoire data. In the later analysis, no new phenotypic data were used to find candidate immune exposures; instead, reliance was placed on TCR beta sequences and their occurrence across donors. All discovery cohort repertoires had been generated using a single sequencing platform. An earlier analysis of 587 of the donors used high-throughput TCR beta sequencing to judge whether each TCR beta V gene segment behaved as functional or pseudogenic. The number of typed donors differed by locus: 629-630 for A, B, C, DRB1 and DQB1; about 520 for DQA1; 606 for DPA1; and roughly 490 for DPB1. To predict cytomegalovirus infection status, the study combined high-throughput TCR immunosequencing, statistical association of individual TCRs with disease status, and machine learning. On the study overall, not on this receptor specifically: It was suggested by the authors that the approach could potentially be generalized to other disease states and immunological phenotypes. V-gene and J-gene trimming of TCR beta chains was associated with a missense DCLRE1C variant in a later genetic analysis, and the association was replicated in an independent cohort. An earlier analysis of approximately 500 of the donors showed that most TCR beta V segments appeared in productive rearrangements either about 87% or about 30% of the time, which broadly matched IMGT annotations. In a later analysis, several top co-occurrence clusters were reported to appear linked to parvovirus B19, influenza, CMV and Epstein-Barr virus. A total of 150 to 200 TCR beta chains were listed by the study as associated with cytomegalovirus. Roughly uniform sequencing depth across donors was assumed in presence/absence analyses, although this assumption may not hold. In a later analysis, most CMV-associated TCR beta chains were found to appear HLA-restricted, with HLA associations seemingly driven largely by CMV exposure. According to a later genetic analysis, donors in an Asian-associated ancestry cluster had fewer N-insertions in productive TCRs than the approximately 650-donor mean. Correlated functional status among segregating V segments might reflect linkage disequilibrium, but an unknown experimental factor could not be ruled out. Across donors, most TCR sequences were observed very rarely, whereas some public TCRs were present in many individuals. Some IMGT-functional V segments, including TRBV6-2 and TRBV6-3, could not be told apart with the 87-base-pair reads, so those segments were excluded. In a later analysis, the rate of TCR association differed among HLA loci, with DRB1 alleles having the most associated TCRs and HLA-C alleles having the fewest. At a false discovery rate of 0.05, a later analysis linked around 15,000 TCR beta sequences to specific HLA alleles. In a later analysis, HLA-associated TCR beta chains showed more clonal expansion and lower generation probabilities than non-associated chains that were equally common. In vitro tests confirmed that a few of the cytomegalovirus-associated TCR beta chains recognize cytomegalovirus antigens. Because HLA typing was unavailable for some donors at each locus, only the typed subset was used in association tests. Approximately 16 rarely observed V segments, including chromosome 9 orphons, were excluded from the earlier analysis of several hundred of the donors because counts were too low. CMV serostatus was the only immune exposure information available for the cohort. The cohort was sequenced for TCR beta chains only, and without alpha or paired-chain data the features that could be detected were limited. A further reported finding was that TCR beta sequences accurately predicted the HLA-A and HLA-B alleles for most subjects in the first cohort. The classifier was reported to diagnose cytomegalovirus status with high specificity and sensitivity in both the original and validation cohorts. A cluster of highly shared sequence variants was judged likely to be a technical artifact of the sequencing pipeline. Assigning TCR associations to individual alleles was difficult when HLA alleles, especially DR and DQ, strongly co-occurred.

CDR1 and CDR2, looked up from the germline V gene (reference sequence), are MNHNY and SVGAGI. CDR3 length: 14 amino acids, cysteine to phenylalanine. Only CDR3 DNA is held: 42 bases, read in frame from base 1. Trimming costs V 6 bases and J 8 bases, and their ends lie 19 bases apart. In total, roughly 670 healthy bone marrow donors made up the cohort. All cohort members were sampled while nominally healthy, although unrecorded immune exposures were likely present. The donor tested CMV seronegative, placing the donor among the approximately 400 seronegative members of the cohort. A peripheral blood sample was collected from each donor, and TCR beta sequencing was performed on peripheral blood mononuclear cells. The Qiagen DNeasy Blood Extraction Kit was used to extract genomic DNA from the blood cell samples. The method behind the library was the immunoSEQ multiplex PCR assay. For the multiplex PCR, a mixture combining 60 forward primers for TCR Vbeta segments and 13 reverse primers for TCR Jbeta segments was used. The CDR3 region of rearranged TCR beta genes was amplified from genomic DNA with a multiplex PCR assay. The amplified TCR beta libraries were sequenced on the Illumina HiSeq System as 87-base-pair reads. The original pipeline was this. A later analysis tallied around 82 million unique TCR beta chains across the approximately 670 repertoires, and around 9.9 million of those chains were shared by two or more donors. Raw reads were error-corrected and collapsed into unique sequences with a nearest-neighbor algorithm that merged closely related sequences to remove PCR and sequencing errors. To assign V, D and J gene segments, CDR3 sequences were aligned to IMGT reference sequences. For a sequence to be retained, at least a six-nucleotide match to both a V gene segment and a J gene segment was required. A rearrangement counted as productive if the CDR3 had no stop codons and remained in frame with V and J, and every other rearrangement counted as non-productive. Following IMGT convention, CDR3 was defined as the stretch from the second conserved V-encoded cysteine up to the conserved J-encoded phenylalanine. Sequences without an unambiguous match to a single V gene segment were excluded from the earlier analysis of about 600 of the donors. An earlier analysis of 500 to 700 of the donors classified V segments as functional when productive rearrangements were above 56.7% and as segregating when the standard deviation between donors was above 5%. To diagnose cytomegalovirus status from the catalog of TCR beta chain sequences, a statistical classification framework was built. In a later analysis, TCR nucleotide sequences were compared against IMGT/GENE-DB human TR gene sequences so that V and J genes could be assigned. In a later analysis, CDR3 sequences and most-parsimonious VDJ recombination scenarios were assigned using the TCRdist pipeline. In a later analysis, every TCR beta chain was defined by the combination of its CDR3 amino acid sequence and its V-gene family, and reads without a unique V-gene family were dropped. A later analysis removed 592 highly shared, low-generation-probability nucleotide sequences to deal with suspected cross-contamination and a sequencing artifact. In a later analysis, a clonal expansion index was calculated for each public chain from normalized within-repertoire ranks of inferred template counts. In a later analysis, generation probabilities were computed with a VDJ recombination model fitted to out-of-frame rearrangements, and the resulting probabilities were checked against IGoR. In a later analysis, hypergeometric tests were used to score TCR-TCR, TCR-HLA and TCR-CMV co-occurrence, with a repertoire-size bias correction applied to TCR pairs. In a later analysis, false discovery rates were estimated by permuting HLA or CMV assignments 20 times. In a later analysis, co-occurring TCRs were grouped with DBSCAN, and TCRdist sequence similarity was added when clustering was performed within HLA-allele-positive subsets. Co-occurrence clustering excluded repertoires with fewer than 30,000 or more than 120,000 public chains, plus five with anomalous nucleotide sharing. TCRdb carries this immuneACCESS record with in-frame sequences only. Its versions omit some clonotypes, under half of them owing to an unresolved V gene in the studies checked, with the rest unexplained. For V, J and clone size, that table is used; D and trimming come from the DNA. This sample comprises about 160,000 clones, approximately 88% of them detected only once. The top ten clones comprise approximately 1.4% of the sample.

As concerns this clone: No cognate antigen has been identified for it. It has no much larger one-base neighbor in the sample; base qualities were not kept.

This receptor was taken from a woman aged 18-29 years in good health and CMV-seronegative. Here the chain combines TRBV6-6 and TRBJ1-2, and the D gene may be TRBD1, 5 bases matching. Material for sequencing was PBMCs. The CDR3 reads CASRGTRDAGGYTF. In nucleotide form, the sequence is TGTGCCAGCAGGGGGACCCGGGACGCGGGGGGCTACACCTTC.